These 30 T cell receptor beta chains were all obtained from the same sample, sequenced in a study of shared clonotypes between healthy human individuals. Profiled with immunoSEQ multiplex PCR; TCRdb holds only in-frame clones, not every one. The profile covers some 500,000 clones, with 79% appearing a single time and approximately 12% taken by the ten largest. The source material was PBMCs. These receptors were collected from a woman aged 40 to 50 in good health. Some clones in this sample may be carry-over from other donors' samples.

The genes are TRBV4-3 and TRBJ2-1; a weak D match, TRBD2 (6 bases). CDR1 and CDR2 (germline): LGHNA, YSLEER. Trimming cost V 5 bases and J 4 bases, with 15 bases left between them. CDR3 size: 15 residues. The CDR3 DNA reads as TGCGCCAGCAGCGCGGCGGGGAGCACTTACAATGAGCAGTTCTTC. Translated: CASSAAGSTYNEQFF.

This chain joins TRBV9 and TRBJ2-3, with a possible D match to TRBD2 (5 bases). CDR3 size: 16 residues. CDR1 is SGDLS and CDR2 is YYNGEE in the germline V gene. The V gene lost 4 bases and the J gene lost 3 bases, with 18 bases spanning the gap. Written as DNA, the CDR3 is TGTGCCAGCAGCCCACATCGGGGAGTAGGTACAGATACGCAGTATTTT. Its protein is CASSPHRGVGTDTQYF.

The chain carries TRBV7-9 and TRBJ2-1; D is possibly TRBD1 (6 bases). Germline CDR1 is SEHNR and CDR2 is FQNEAQ (reference sequence). The CDR3 totals 15 residues. V was shortened by 4 bases and J by 6 bases, with 16 bases between the two germline ends. CDR3 in amino acids: CASSSPGVTGNEQFF. The CDR3 nucleotides are TGTGCCAGCAGCTCACCAGGGGTGACAGGCAATGAGCAGTTCTTC.

Of note for this clone: A much larger clonotype is one base distant, so this may be a read error. This sample includes further DNA sequences coding for the same CDR3. This chain links TRBV6-5 with TRBJ1-1; D ambiguous. This CDR3 has 16 amino acids. The V gene lost 0 bases and the J gene lost 2 bases, with 13 bases spanning the gap. The germline V gene encodes CDR1 MNHEY and CDR2 SVGAGI. For the CDR3, the DNA is TGTGCCAGCAGTTACTCTGGTGGGTATGCTAACACTGAAGCTTTCTTT. This translates into CASSYSGGYANTEAFF.

The CDR3 spells CASSLPGSTSGNTIYF. Here the CDR3 DNA reads TGTGCCAGCAGCCTACCGGGTTCCACCTCTGGAAACACCATATATTTT. The V gene is TRBV25-1, the J gene TRBJ1-3; D uncertain. The ends were cut back, 6 bases at V and 0 bases at J, with 15 bases in the middle. The CDR3 is 16 residues long. Germline V gives CDR1 MGHDK, CDR2 SYGVNS. The full variable domain, its missing parts supplied by reference TRBV25-1 and TRBJ1-3, is EADIYQTPRYLVIGTGKKITLECSQTMGHDKMYWYQQDPGMELHLIHYSYGVNSTEKGDLSSESTVSRIRTEHFPLTLESARPSHTSQYLCASSLPGSTSGNTIYFGEGSWLTVV.

The chain has TRBV4-2 and TRBJ1-1; D remains ambiguous. V lost 4 bases and J 1 base, leaving 16 bases between the germline ends. This CDR3 is built from 16 residues. Germline lookup yields CDR1 LGHNA and CDR2 YNFKEQ. The CDR3 spells CASSLNPEDPNTEAFF. CDR3 DNA sequence: TGTGCCAGCAGCCTTAACCCTGAGGACCCGAACACTGAAGCTTTCTTT.

The chain recombines TRBV7-3 with TRBJ2-1; 7 bases fit TRBD2. V was clipped by 3 bases and J by 1 base; unmatched bases: 3. CDR3 size: 15 residues. Germline-derived CDR1 and CDR2 are SGHTA and FQGTGA. The CDR3 spells CASSLFGGSYNEQFF. The CDR3 DNA sequence: TGTGCCAGCAGCTTGTTCGGGGGGTCCTACAATGAGCAGTTCTTC.

The chain carries TRBV4-1 and TRBJ1-4; unclear D gene. CDR1 is MGHRA and CDR2 is YSYEKL in the germline V gene. This CDR3 is 21 amino acids long. Trimming shortened V by 4 bases and J by 4 bases, and 31 bases separated the two germline ends. The CDR3 DNA sequence: TGCGCCAGCAGCCTCCCACCAAGAGTTTATGTGGTTGGACCGAGTAATGAAAAACTGTTTTTT. As protein: CASSLPPRVYVVGPSNEKLFF.

V is TRBV27 and J is TRBJ2-7; 9 positions match TRBD2. Germline assignment: CDR1 MNHEY and CDR2 SMNVEV (reference sequence). V was pared by 2 bases and J by 4 bases, with 12 bases of the junction left unmatched. The CDR3 is made up of 17 amino acids. The chain's CDR3 is CASSLGQGRGRGYEQYF. DNA for the CDR3: TGTGCCAGCAGTTTAGGCCAAGGGCGCGGGAGGGGTTACGAGCAGTACTTC.

Notes on this clone: The same CDR3 is also encoded by other DNA sequences in this sample. V gene TRBV28 combines with J gene TRBJ2-3, with D hard to call. V gave up 6 bases and J gave up 0 bases, with 4 bases separating them. The CDR3 is 12 amino acids. Germline loops: CDR1 MDHEN, CDR2 SYDVKM. The CDR3 loop reads CASSLSTDTQYF. In DNA, the CDR3 is TGTGCCAGCAGCCTGAGCACAGATACGCAGTATTTT.

The chain links TRBV9 to TRBJ2-1, with TRBD2 identical over 9 bases. The trim removed 2 bases at V and 3 bases at J, leaving 3 bases unmatched. Germline V gene data show CDR1 as SGDLS and CDR2 as YYNGEE. The CDR3 runs to 15 residues. CDR3 amino acids: CASSVGSGGYNEQFF. Written as DNA, the CDR3 is TGTGCCAGCAGCGTTGGTAGCGGGGGCTACAATGAGCAGTTCTTC.

The J gene is TRBJ2-3, the V gene TRBV28; weak D call: TRBD1 (5 bases). Germline CDR1 is MDHEN and CDR2 is SYDVKM. The CDR3 runs 15 residues. V lost 5 bases and J lost 1, with 13 bases in between. CDR3 region: CASSRSRVGTDTQYF. The DNA of the CDR3 is TGTGCCAGCAGTCGATCCAGGGTGGGCACAGATACGCAGTATTTT.

The V and J genes are TRBV2 and TRBJ2-1; possibly TRBD2 for D (5 bases). The CDR3 consists of 14 residues. Germline values: CDR1 SNHLY, CDR2 FYNNEI. V dropped 2 bases and J dropped 4 bases, with 9 bases sitting between them. The CDR3 is CASSENGKYNEQFF. DNA of the CDR3: TGTGCCAGCAGTGAAAACGGGAAATACAATGAGCAGTTCTTC.

The V gene is TRBV5-4, the J gene TRBJ2-5; 8 positions agree with TRBD2. CDR1 and CDR2 from the germline V gene are SGHNT and YYREEE (reference sequence). V shed 7 bases and J 6 bases; nucleotides not matched to a gene: 8. The CDR3 is made up of 13 amino acids. The CDR3 is CASQSGSRKTQYF. The DNA for the CDR3 is TGTGCCAGCCAGAGCGGGAGTAGGAAGACCCAGTACTTC. Together with reference TRBV5-4 and TRBJ2-5, the CDR3 gives the full variable domain: ETGVTQSPTHLIKTRGQQVTLRCSSQSGHNTVSWYQQALGQGPQFIFQYYREEENGRGNFPPRFSGLQFPNYSSELNVNALELDDSALYLCASQSGSRKTQYFGPGTRLLVL.

The chain combines TRBV28 with TRBJ2-6; D unresolved. Trimming stripped 8 bases from V and 0 bases from J, with 5 bases between. The CDR3 is 13 residues long. The germline gives CDR1 MDHEN, CDR2 SYDVKM. The CDR3 DNA is TGTGCCAGCTGCCTCTCTGGGGCCAACGTCCTGACTTTC. This sequence encodes CASCLSGANVLTF. The variable domain in full, with the rest retrieved from reference TRBV28 and TRBJ2-6, is DVKVTQSSRYLVKRTGEKVFLECVQDMDHENMFWYRQDPGLGLRLIYFSYDVKMKEKGDIPEGYSVSREKKERFSLILESASTNQTSMYLCASCLSGANVLTFGAGSRLTVL.

The V call is TRBV27, the J call TRBJ2-6; D is uncertain. CDR1 MNHEY and CDR2 SMNVEV come from the germline V gene (reference sequence). The V gene lost 5 bases and the J gene lost 4 bases, with 12 bases spanning the gap. The CDR3 is made up of 15 amino acids. CDR3 amino acids: CASSQNPPGANVLTF. The CDR3 DNA is TGTGCCAGCAGTCAAAACCCTCCAGGGGCCAACGTCCTGACTTTC.

A single count supports this clone. The CDR3 DNA reads as TGTGCCATCTCCAGGGATGTAAGGGATGAGCAGTTCTTC. This translates into CAISRDVRDEQFF. The chain links TRBV10-3 to TRBJ2-1, with D possibly matching TRBD1 (5 bases). Germline values: CDR1 ENHRY, CDR2 SYGVKD. This CDR3 contains 13 residues. V shed 8 bases and J shed 8 bases, with 16 bases lying between them.

The chain uses TRBV11-3 and TRBJ2-7; the D gene is possibly TRBD2 (7 bases). Germline values: CDR1 SGHNT, CDR2 YENEEA. Trimming left V 3 bases short and J 4 bases short, with 16 bases between. The CDR3 sequence is 15 residues long. The CDR3 loop reads CASSLAAGALYEQYF. DNA for the CDR3: TGTGCCAGCAGCTTGGCCGCGGGGGCTTTGTACGAGCAGTACTTC. The variable domain in full, completed from reference TRBV11-3 and TRBJ2-7, reads EAGVVQSPRYKIIEKKQPVAFWCNPISGHNTLYWYLQNLGQGPELLIRYENEEAVDDSQLPKDRFSAERLKGVDSTLKIQPAELGDSAVYLCASSLAAGALYEQYFGPGTRLTVT.

This clone was seen only a few times. The genes are TRBV7-8 and TRBJ2-7, with TRBD2 matching 13 bases. The CDR3 extends over 15 amino acids. V shed 3 bases, J shed 5 bases, and the junction held 4 bases outside the gene matches. The germline V gene encodes CDR1 SGHVS and CDR2 FQNEAQ. CDR3 region: CASSFRTSGRNEQYF. CDR3 in DNA: TGTGCCAGCAGCTTCAGGACTAGCGGGAGAAACGAGCAGTACTTC.

In its sample, this clone was seen a few times. The chain carries TRBV6-6 and TRBJ2-7; possibly TRBD1 for D (5 bases). Trimming took off 2 bases at V and 3 bases at J, with 11 bases between the two ends. This CDR3 contains 14 residues. The germline V gene encodes CDR1 MNHNY and CDR2 SVGAGI (reference sequence). The CDR3 region is CASSYGQGYYEQYF. The CDR3 DNA sequence: TGTGCCAGCAGTTACGGGCAGGGATACTACGAGCAGTACTTC.

The chain employs TRBV2 and TRBJ2-1; 10 bases map to TRBD2. V shed 6 bases, J shed 4 bases, and the junction held 6 bases outside the gene matches. Germline V gene sequence: CDR1 SNHLY, CDR2 FYNNEI. The CDR3 spans 15 residues. The CDR3: CASSDSGRQYNEQFF. In nucleotides, the CDR3 is TGTGCCAGCAGCGATAGCGGGAGGCAATACAATGAGCAGTTCTTC.

The gene calls are TRBV27 and TRBJ1-1, with TRBD1 as a possible D gene (6 bases). Germline V lookup: CDR1 MNHEY, CDR2 SMNVEV (reference sequence). The germline V and J ends were trimmed by 1 base and 2 bases, with 8 bases remaining between them. The CDR3 has 14 amino acids. The chain's CDR3 is CASSLWGANTEAFF. In DNA form, the CDR3 reads TGTGCCAGCAGTTTATGGGGGGCAAACACTGAAGCTTTCTTT.

The table lists this clone with a count of one. As DNA, the CDR3 is TGCAGCGTGGACATAGGGGGGGCGGGTGAAAAACTGTTTTTT. Translated, it gives CSVDIGGAGEKLFF. The rearrangement joins TRBV29-1 to TRBJ1-4; the D gene is possibly TRBD1 (6 bases). The CDR3 is 14 residues long. Between the trimmed V and J ends, which lost 6 bases and 7 bases, there was a span of 18 bases. The germline V gene encodes CDR1 SQVTM and CDR2 ANQGSEA. Full variable domain (outside the CDR3, taken from reference TRBV29-1 and TRBJ1-4): SAVISQKPSRDICQRGTSLTIQCQVDSQVTMMFWYRQQPGQSLTLIATANQGSEATYESGFVIDKFPISRPNLTFSTLTVSNMSPEDSSIYLCSVDIGGAGEKLFFGSGTQLSVL.

The chain joins TRBV4-1 to TRBJ1-1; 7 bases fit TRBD1. CDR3 length: 16 amino acids. Germline V gene lookup returns CDR1 MGHRA and CDR2 YSYEKL. Germline trimming cut 0 bases from V and 7 bases from J; bases unmatched to any gene: 11. The DNA of the CDR3 is TGCGCCAGCAGCCAAGATTGGGCCAGGGGGGCCTATGAAGCTTTCTTT. It translates to CASSQDWARGAYEAFF.

The chain joins TRBV4-3 to TRBJ2-1, with a possible D match to TRBD2 (6 bases). Trimming stripped 4 bases from V and 7 bases from J, with 11 bases between. The CDR3 contains 13 residues. CDR1 and CDR2 from the germline V gene are LGHNA and YSLEER. CDR3: CASSRLSGNEQFF. The CDR3 DNA is TGCGCCAGCAGCCGTCTTAGCGGAAATGAGCAGTTCTTC.

The chain is built from TRBV30 and TRBJ1-5, with 7 bases that match TRBD1. This CDR3 region has 15 residues. V was clipped by 4 bases and J by 7 bases; unmatched bases: 13. CDR1 and CDR2 from the germline V gene are GTSNPN and SVGIG (reference sequence). CDR3 in DNA: TGTGCCTGGAACCTTCCGACAGGGCCGGGACAGCCCCAGCATTTT. Protein product: CAWNLPTGPGQPQHF.

The chain has TRBV19 and TRBJ1-5; D may be TRBD1 (6 bases). Germline V gene data show CDR1 as LNHDA and CDR2 as SQIVND (reference sequence). The CDR3 is 15 amino acids. Deletions cut 10 bases from V and 4 bases from J, with 20 bases between. The CDR3 DNA is TGTGCCACAATTGAGGGGGGGCTTGAAAATCAGCCCCAGCATTTT. Its protein is CATIEGGLENQPQHF.

This chain joins TRBV5-6 and TRBJ1-1, with D uncertain. Trimming shortened V by 4 bases and J by 1 base, and 2 bases separated the two germline ends. There are 11 residues in the CDR3. CDR1 and CDR2 (germline): SGHDT, YYEEEE. The CDR3 sequence: CASSKNTEAFF. DNA for the CDR3: TGTGCCAGCAGCAAGAACACTGAAGCTTTCTTT.

The chain couples TRBV5-6 to TRBJ2-7; unclear D gene. The germline CDR1 and CDR2 sequences are SGHDT and YYEEEE. This CDR3 has 12 residues. V lost 4 bases and J lost 3, with 8 bases in between. CDR3 sequence reads: CASSSVGYEQYF. The CDR3 nucleotides are TGTGCCAGCAGCAGCGTGGGCTACGAGCAGTACTTC.

The chain joins TRBV7-9 to TRBJ2-3; TRBD2 agrees at 11 bases. CDR1 and CDR2 (germline): SEHNR, FQNEAQ (reference sequence). The CDR3 is 19 residues long. The ends lost 5 bases at V and 2 bases at J; junction bases unmatched: 15. In nucleotides, the CDR3 is TGTGCCAGCAGCCCAACTAGCGGGAGAAAATTTAGGACCACAGATACGCAGTATTTT. Its translation is CASSPTSGRKFRTTDTQYF.